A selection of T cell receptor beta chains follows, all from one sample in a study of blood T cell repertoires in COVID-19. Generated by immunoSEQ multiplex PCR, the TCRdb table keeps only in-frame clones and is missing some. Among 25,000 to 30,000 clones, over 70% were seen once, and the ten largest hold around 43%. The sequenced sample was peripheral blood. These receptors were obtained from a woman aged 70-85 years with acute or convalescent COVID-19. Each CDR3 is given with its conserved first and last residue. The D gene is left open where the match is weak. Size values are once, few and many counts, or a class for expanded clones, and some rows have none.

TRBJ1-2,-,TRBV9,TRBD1,CASSLTDRDGGYTF,TGTGCCAGCAGCCTAACCGACAGGGATGGTGGCTACACCTTC
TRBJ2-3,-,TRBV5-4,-,CASSFPGTSTDTQYF,TGTGCCAGCAGCTTTCCCGGGACTAGCACAGATACGCAGTATTTT
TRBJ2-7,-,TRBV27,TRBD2,CASTSTSGSYEQYF,TGTGCCAGCACCTCGACTAGCGGATCCTACGAGCAGTACTTC
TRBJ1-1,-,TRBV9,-,CASSPRAGMNTEAFF,TGTGCCAGCAGTCCCCGGGCGGGAATGAACACTGAAGCTTTCTTT
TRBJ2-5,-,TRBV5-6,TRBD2,CASSYSGGAPTQYF,TGTGCCAGCAGCTATAGCGGGGGGGCCCCGACCCAGTACTTC
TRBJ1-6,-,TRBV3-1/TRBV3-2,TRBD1,CASTKGQGLYNSPLHF,TGTGCCAGTACAAAAGGACAGGGTTTATATAATTCACCCCTCCACTTT
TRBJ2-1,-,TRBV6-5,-,CASSVAAIYNEQFF,TGTGCCAGCAGCGTAGCGGCTATCTACAATGAGCAGTTCTTC
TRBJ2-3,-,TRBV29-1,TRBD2,CSVERSASGGAPGDTQYF,TGCAGCGTTGAAAGGAGTGCTAGCGGGGGGGCCCCCGGCGATACGCAGTATTTT
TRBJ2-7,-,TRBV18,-,CASSPLVGLNFYEQYF,TGTGCCAGCTCACCACTGGTAGGACTTAACTTCTACGAGCAGTACTTC
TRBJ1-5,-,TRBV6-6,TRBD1,CASSFPLGQGAQGGLQPQHF,TGTGCCAGCAGCTTCCCCTTAGGACAGGGGGCGCAGGGGGGACTTCAGCCCCAGCATTTT
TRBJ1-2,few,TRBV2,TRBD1,CASSERGGGYGYTF,TGTGCCAGCAGTGAAAGAGGGGGCGGCTATGGCTACACCTTC
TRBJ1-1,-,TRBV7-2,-,CASSLGVGGVNTEAFF,TGTGCCAGCAGCTTAGGGGTTGGGGGGGTGAACACTGAAGCTTTCTTT
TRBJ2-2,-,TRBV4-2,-,CASSHPESNTGELFF,TGTGCCAGCAGCCATCCCGAGTCGAACACCGGGGAGCTGTTTTTT
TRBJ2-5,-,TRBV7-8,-,CASSSAGSSWETQYF,TGTGCCAGCAGCTCCGCGGGCAGTTCATGGGAGACCCAGTACTTC
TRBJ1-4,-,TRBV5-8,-,CASSLAGLTNEKLFF,TGTGCCAGCAGCTTGGCAGGTCTCACTAATGAAAAACTGTTTTTT
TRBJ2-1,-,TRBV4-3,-,CASSQEGQDTSSYNEQFF,TGCGCCAGCAGCCAAGAAGGGCAGGACACGAGCTCCTACAATGAGCAGTTCTTC
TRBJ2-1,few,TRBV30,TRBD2,CAWIGPRGGAYNEQFF,TGTGCCTGGATTGGACCCCGTGGGGGGGCCTACAATGAGCAGTTCTTC
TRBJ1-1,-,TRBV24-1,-,CATRGGTTEAFF,TGTGCCACCAGGGGGGGGACAACTGAAGCTTTCTTT
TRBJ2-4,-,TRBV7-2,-,CASTTGTKNIQYF,TGTGCCAGCACTACAGGGACCAAAAACATTCAGTACTTC
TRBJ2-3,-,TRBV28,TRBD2,CASSLPTAGTSGFTDTQYF,TGTGCCAGCAGTTTACCCACCGCCGGGACTAGCGGGTTCACAGATACGCAGTATTTT
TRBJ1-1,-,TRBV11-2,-,CASSLRKGTEAFF,TGTGCCAGCAGCCTCAGAAAGGGGACTGAAGCTTTCTTT
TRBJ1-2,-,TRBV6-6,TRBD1,CASSYLTGDYGYTF,TGTGCCAGCAGTTACTTAACAGGGGACTATGGCTACACCTTC
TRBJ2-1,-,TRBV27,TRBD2,CASSSPRLAAYNEQFF,TGTGCCAGCAGTTCCCCCCGACTAGCGGCCTACAATGAGCAGTTCTTC
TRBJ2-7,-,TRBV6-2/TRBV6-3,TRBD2,CASSWGLAVSYEQYF,TGTGCCAGCAGTTGGGGACTAGCGGTCTCCTACGAGCAGTACTTC
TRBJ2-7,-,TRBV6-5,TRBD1,CASKKRQGAYEQYF,TGTGCCAGCAAGAAGCGACAGGGAGCCTACGAGCAGTACTTC
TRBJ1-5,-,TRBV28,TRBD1,CASSRTGLYQPQHF,TGTGCCAGCAGTCGGACAGGGCTGTATCAGCCCCAGCATTTT
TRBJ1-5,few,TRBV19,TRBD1,CASSSTGGFSVQPQHF,TGTGCCAGTAGTAGTACAGGGGGGTTCAGCGTACAGCCCCAGCATTTT
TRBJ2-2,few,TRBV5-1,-,CASSFGLPNTGELFF,TGCGCCAGCAGCTTCGGACTACCGAACACCGGGGAGCTGTTTTTT
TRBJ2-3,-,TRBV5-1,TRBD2,CASSSSTSGRDTQYF,TGCGCCAGCAGCTCGTCGACTAGCGGGCGGGATACGCAGTATTTT
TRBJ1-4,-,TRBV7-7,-,CASSLDRGKKLFF,TGTGCTAGCAGCTTAGATCGGGGAAAAAAACTGTTTTTT
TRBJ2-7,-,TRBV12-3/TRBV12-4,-,CASSLGLYEQYF,TGTGCCAGCAGTTTAGGTCTCTACGAGCAGTACTTC
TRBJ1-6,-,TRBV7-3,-,CASSLRGGGGNSPSPLHF,TGTGCCAGCAGCTTAAGAGGAGGCGGCGGCAACTCGCCATCACCCCTCCACTTT
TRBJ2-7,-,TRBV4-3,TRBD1,CASSQGDRAYEQYF,TGCGCCAGCAGCCAAGGAGACAGGGCCTACGAGCAGTACTTC
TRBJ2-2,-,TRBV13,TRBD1,CASSSGTGTGELFF,TGTGCCAGCAGCTCCGGGACAGGGACCGGGGAGCTGTTTTTT
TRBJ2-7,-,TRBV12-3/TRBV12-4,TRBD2,CASSAQLADEQYF,TGTGCCAGCAGTGCGCAACTAGCGGATGAGCAGTACTTC
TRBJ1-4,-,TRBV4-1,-,CASSPNSGSEKLFF,TGCGCCAGCAGCCCCAACAGCGGAAGTGAAAAACTGTTTTTT
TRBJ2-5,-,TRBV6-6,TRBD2,CASSYSRELGETQYF,TGTGCCAGCAGTTACTCGCGGGAGCTCGGGGAGACCCAGTACTTC
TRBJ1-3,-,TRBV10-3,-,CAISEPMEGNTIYF,TGTGCCATCAGTGAGCCAATGGAGGGAAACACCATATATTTT
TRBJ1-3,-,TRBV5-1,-,CASSRVVSGSSGNTIYF,TGCGCCAGCAGCCGTGTGGTATCAGGGTCCTCTGGAAACACCATATATTTT
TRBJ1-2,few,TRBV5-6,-,CASSLGDRFYGYTF,TGTGCCAGCAGCTTGGGAGACAGGTTCTATGGCTACACCTTC
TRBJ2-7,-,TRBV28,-,CASSLSAGRAHEQYF,TGTGCCAGCAGTTTATCTGCGGGAAGGGCCCACGAGCAGTACTTC
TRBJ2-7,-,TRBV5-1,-,CASSLGVTGTSEQYF,TGCGCCAGCAGCTTGGGCGTCACAGGGACATCCGAGCAGTACTTC
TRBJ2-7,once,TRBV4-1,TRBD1,CASSPGQGIWEQYF,TGCGCCAGCAGCCCGGGACAGGGTATATGGGAGCAGTACTTC
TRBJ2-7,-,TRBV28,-,CASRAGHTYEQYF,TGTGCCAGCAGAGCGGGCCATACCTACGAGCAGTACTTC
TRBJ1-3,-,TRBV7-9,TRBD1,CASSLGQGSGNTIYF,TGTGCCAGCAGCTTGGGACAGGGGTCTGGAAACACCATATATTTT
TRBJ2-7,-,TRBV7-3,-,CASSLSAGRRYEQYF,TGTGCCAGCAGCTTATCCGCGGGGAGGCGCTACGAGCAGTACTTC
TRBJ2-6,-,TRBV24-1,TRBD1,CATSDSKGARSGANVLTF,TGTGCCACCAGTGATTCAAAGGGGGCACGTTCAGGGGCCAACGTCCTGACTTTC
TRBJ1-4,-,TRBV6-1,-,CASSGGLDPSNEKLFF,TGTGCCAGCAGTGGAGGACTCGATCCGAGTAATGAAAAACTGTTTTTT
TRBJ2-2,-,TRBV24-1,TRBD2,CATSDLLGRDSGHGTGELFF,TGTGCCACCAGTGATTTACTAGGGAGGGATAGCGGTCACGGCACCGGGGAGCTGTTTTTT
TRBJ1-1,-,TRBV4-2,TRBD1,CASSQKTGTGTNTEAFF,TGTGCCAGCAGCCAGAAAACCGGGACAGGTACGAACACTGAAGCTTTCTTT
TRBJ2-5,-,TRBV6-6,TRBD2,CASRPSGALPQTQYF,TGTGCCAGCAGGCCCAGCGGGGCCCTCCCCCAGACCCAGTACTTC
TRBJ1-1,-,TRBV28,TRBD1,CASSLSAGGRAPEAFF,TGTGCCAGCAGTTTATCAGCAGGGGGGCGAGCCCCTGAAGCTTTCTTT
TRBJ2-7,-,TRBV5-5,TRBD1,CASSKGTGLPEQYF,TGTGCCAGCAGCAAGGGGACAGGGCTTCCCGAGCAGTACTTC
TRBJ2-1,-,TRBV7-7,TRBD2,CASSLDLLAGVNEQFF,TGTGCTAGCAGCTTAGATTTACTAGCGGGGGTTAATGAGCAGTTCTTC
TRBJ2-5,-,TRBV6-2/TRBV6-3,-,CASSSEKLGQETQYF,TGTGCCAGCAGTTCTGAGAAACTAGGCCAAGAGACCCAGTACTTC
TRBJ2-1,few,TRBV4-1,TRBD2,CASSQVRLAVYNEQFF,TGCGCCAGCAGCCAAGTGAGACTAGCGGTATACAATGAGCAGTTCTTC
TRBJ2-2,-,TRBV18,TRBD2,CASSLGLASNTGELFF,TGTGCCAGCTCACTCGGACTAGCCTCGAACACCGGGGAGCTGTTTTTT